The clone carrying this TCR beta chain has just a few counts. As yet, its antigen is unknown. The entirety of the isolated RNA underwent reverse transcription, so expressed TCRB transcripts were sequenced. Sequencing was performed with immunoSEQ multiplex PCR; in TCRdb, only in-frame clones are kept and a portion is missing. The sample lists roughly 350,000 clones; approximately 9.9% were seen once. V lost 8 bases and J 3 bases, leaving 17 bases between the germline ends. This CDR3 has 15 amino acids. Germline V CDR1 and CDR2: MDHEN, SYDVKM. Via CD45RO/CCR7/CD25/CD127/CD95/CD27, cells of the CD4+ naive, central memory, regulatory and stem cell-like memory subsets were sorted. The data stem from a study of beta chain features in type 1 diabetes. Study outcomes and limitations: PCR might favor shorter templates, equally in patients and controls. Insertions at VDJ junctions were less frequent in type 1 diabetes patients. These patients also deleted more nucleotides at the same junctions. Type 1 diabetes patients had TCRB CDR3s that were shorter (moderately but significantly so) in all four CD4+ subsets.

J is TRBJ1-3 and V is TRBV28; the D is unclear. The receptor's source is a young woman in good health. Material: naive CD4+ T cells from blood. In DNA, the CDR3 is TGTGCCAGCTCTGCAGGAACAGCAGGTGGAAACACCATATATTTT. As protein: CASSAGTAGGNTIYF.